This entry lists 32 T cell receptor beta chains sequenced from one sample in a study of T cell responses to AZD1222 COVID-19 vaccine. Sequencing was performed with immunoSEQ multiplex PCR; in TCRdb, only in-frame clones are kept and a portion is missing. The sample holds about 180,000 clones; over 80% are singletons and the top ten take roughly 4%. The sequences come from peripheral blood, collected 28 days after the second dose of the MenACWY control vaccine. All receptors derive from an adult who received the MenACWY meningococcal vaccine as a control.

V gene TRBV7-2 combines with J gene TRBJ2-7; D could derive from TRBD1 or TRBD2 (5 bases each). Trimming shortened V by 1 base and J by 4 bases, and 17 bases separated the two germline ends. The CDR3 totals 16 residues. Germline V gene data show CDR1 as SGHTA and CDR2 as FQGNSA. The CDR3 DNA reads TGTGCCAGCAGCTTAGAGGGGACGGAGGCCCTATACGAGCAGTACTTC. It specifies CASSLEGTEALYEQYF. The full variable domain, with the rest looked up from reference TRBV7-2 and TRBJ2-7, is GAGVSQSPSNKVTEKGKDVELRCDPISGHTALYWYRQSLGQGLEFLIYFQGNSAPDKSGLPSDRFSAERTGGSVSTLTIQRTQQEDSAVYLCASSLEGTEALYEQYFGPGTRLTVT.

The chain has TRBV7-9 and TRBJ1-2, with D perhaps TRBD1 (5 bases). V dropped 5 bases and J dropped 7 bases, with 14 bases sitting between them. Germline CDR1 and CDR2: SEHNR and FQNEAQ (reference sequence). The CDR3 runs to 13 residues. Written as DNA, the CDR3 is TGTGCCAGCAGCCCGTCGGGGGTGAGTGGCTACACCTTC. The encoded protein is CASSPSGVSGYTF.

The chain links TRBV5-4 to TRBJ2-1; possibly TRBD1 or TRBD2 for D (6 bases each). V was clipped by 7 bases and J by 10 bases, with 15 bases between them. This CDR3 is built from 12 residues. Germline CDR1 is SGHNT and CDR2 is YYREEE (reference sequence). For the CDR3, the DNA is TGTGCCAGCGGGGGGCATTTCCGCGAGCAGTTCTTC. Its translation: CASGGHFREQFF.

CDR3 in amino acids: CASSLGTATDYGYTF. The CDR3 coding sequence is TGTGCCAGCAGCTTAGGCACAGCTACGGACTATGGCTACACCTTC. This chain connects TRBV7-8 to TRBJ1-2; D is unclear. The CDR3 length is 15 residues. Germline V gives CDR1 SGHVS, CDR2 FQNEAQ. Trimming stripped 1 base from V and 3 bases from J, with 12 bases between.

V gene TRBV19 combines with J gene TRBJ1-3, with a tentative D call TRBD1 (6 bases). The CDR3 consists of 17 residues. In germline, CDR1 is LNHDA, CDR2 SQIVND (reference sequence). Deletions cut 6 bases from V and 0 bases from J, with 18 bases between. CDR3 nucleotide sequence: TGTGCCAGTAGAACACCCAGGGGATACTTCTCTGGAAACACCATATATTTT. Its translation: CASRTPRGYFSGNTIYF.

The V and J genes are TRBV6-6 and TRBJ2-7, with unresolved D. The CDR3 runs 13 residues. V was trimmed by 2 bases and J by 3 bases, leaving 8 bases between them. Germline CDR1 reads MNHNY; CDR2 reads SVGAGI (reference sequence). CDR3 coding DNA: TGTGCCAGCAGTTACCGAGTTGTCTACGAGCAGTACTTC. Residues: CASSYRVVYEQYF.

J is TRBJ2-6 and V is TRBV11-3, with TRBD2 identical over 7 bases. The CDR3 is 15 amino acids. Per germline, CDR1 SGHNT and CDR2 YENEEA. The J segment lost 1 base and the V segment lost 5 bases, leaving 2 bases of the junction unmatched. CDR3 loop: CASSAGGSGANVLTF. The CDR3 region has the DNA TGTGCCAGCAGCGCCGGGGGGTCTGGGGCCAACGTCCTGACTTTC.

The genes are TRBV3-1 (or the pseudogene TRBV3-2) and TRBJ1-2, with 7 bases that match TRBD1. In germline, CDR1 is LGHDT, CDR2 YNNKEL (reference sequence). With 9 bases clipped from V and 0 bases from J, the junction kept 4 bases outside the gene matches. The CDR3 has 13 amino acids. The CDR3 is CARYRGTNYGYTF. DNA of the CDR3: TGTGCCAGGTACAGGGGCACTAACTATGGCTACACCTTC.

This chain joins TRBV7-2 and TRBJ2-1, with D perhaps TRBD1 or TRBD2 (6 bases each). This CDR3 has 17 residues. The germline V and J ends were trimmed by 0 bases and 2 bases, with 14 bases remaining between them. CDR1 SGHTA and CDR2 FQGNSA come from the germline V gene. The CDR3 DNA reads TGTGCCAGCAGCTTAGCGGGGGCGGGACTTACCTACAATGAGCAGTTCTTC. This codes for CASSLAGAGLTYNEQFF.

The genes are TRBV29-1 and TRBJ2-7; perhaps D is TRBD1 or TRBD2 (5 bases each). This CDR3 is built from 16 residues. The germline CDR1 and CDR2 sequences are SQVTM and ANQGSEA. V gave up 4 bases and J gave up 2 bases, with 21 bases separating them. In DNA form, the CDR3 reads TGCAGCGTTGCCGCTAGCCATTCCGGGGCCACCTACGAGCAGTACTTC. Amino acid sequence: CSVAASHSGATYEQYF.

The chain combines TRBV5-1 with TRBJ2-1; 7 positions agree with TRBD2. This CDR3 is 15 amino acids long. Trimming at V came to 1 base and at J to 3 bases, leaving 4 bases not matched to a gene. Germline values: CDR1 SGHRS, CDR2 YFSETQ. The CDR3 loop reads CASSLRLADYNEQFF. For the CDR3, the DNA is TGCGCCAGCAGCTTGCGTCTAGCGGACTACAATGAGCAGTTCTTC.

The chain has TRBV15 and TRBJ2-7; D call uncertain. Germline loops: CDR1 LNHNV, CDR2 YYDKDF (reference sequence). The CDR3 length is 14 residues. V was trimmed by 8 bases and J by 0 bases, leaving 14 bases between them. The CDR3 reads CATSESGFSYEQYF. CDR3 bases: TGTGCCACCTCTGAGTCGGGTTTCTCCTACGAGCAGTACTTC.

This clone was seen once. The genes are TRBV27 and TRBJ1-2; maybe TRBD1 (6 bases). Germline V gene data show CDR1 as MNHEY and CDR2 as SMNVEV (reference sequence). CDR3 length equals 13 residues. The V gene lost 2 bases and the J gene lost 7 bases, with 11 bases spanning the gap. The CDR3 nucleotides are TGTGCCAGCAGTTTAGGAGGGGGTGTTGGCTACACCTTC. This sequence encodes CASSLGGGVGYTF.

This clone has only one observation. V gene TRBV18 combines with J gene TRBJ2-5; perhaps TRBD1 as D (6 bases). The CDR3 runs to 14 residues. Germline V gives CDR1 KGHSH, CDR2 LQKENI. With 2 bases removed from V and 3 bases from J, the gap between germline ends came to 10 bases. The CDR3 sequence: CASSPVTGEETQYF. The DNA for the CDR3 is TGTGCCAGCTCACCAGTGACAGGAGAAGAGACCCAGTACTTC.

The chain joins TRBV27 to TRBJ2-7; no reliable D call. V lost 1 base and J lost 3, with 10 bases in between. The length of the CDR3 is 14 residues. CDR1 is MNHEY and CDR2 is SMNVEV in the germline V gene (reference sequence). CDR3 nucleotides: TGTGCCAGCAGTTTATTGGGATCCTACTACGAGCAGTACTTC. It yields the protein CASSLLGSYYEQYF.

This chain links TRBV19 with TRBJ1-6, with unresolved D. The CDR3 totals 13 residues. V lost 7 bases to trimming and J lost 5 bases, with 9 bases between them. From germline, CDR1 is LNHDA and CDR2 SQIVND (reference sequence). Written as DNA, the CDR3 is TGTGCCAGTACCGAGACAAATAATTCACCCCTCCACTTT. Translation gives CASTETNNSPLHF. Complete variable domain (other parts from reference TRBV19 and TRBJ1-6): DGGITQSPKYLFRKEGQNVTLSCEQNLNHDAMYWYRQDPGQGLRLIYYSQIVNDFQKGDIAEGYSVSREKKESFPLTVTSAQKNPTAFYLCASTETNNSPLHFGNGTRLTVT.

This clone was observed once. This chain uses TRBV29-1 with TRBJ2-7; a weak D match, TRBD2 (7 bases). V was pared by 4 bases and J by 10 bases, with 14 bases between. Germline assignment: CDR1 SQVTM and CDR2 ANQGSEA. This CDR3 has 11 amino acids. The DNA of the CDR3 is TGCAGCGTTGGATGGGGAGGGGGACAGTACTTC. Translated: CSVGWGGGQYF.

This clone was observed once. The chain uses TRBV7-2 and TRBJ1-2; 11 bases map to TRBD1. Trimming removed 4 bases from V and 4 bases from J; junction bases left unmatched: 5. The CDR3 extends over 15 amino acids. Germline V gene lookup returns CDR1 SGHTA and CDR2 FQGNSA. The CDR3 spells CASSYAGTGGYGYTF. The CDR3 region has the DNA TGTGCCAGCAGCTATGCGGGGACAGGGGGCTATGGCTACACCTTC.

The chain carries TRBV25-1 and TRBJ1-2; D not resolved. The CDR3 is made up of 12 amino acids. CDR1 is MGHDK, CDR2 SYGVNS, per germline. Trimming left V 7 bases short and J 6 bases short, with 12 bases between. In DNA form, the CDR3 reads TGTGCCAGCACAAATTCAGGAGATGGCTACACCTTC. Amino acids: CASTNSGDGYTF.

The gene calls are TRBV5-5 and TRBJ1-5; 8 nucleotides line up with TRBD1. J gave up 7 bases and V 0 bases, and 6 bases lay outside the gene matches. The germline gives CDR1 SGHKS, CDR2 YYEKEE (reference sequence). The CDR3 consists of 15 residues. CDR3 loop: CASSLGQGAGQPQHF. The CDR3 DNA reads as TGTGCCAGCAGCTTGGGGCAGGGGGCGGGACAGCCCCAGCATTTT. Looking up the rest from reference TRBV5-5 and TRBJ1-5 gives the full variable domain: DAGVTQSPTHLIKTRGQQVTLRCSPISGHKSVSWYQQVLGQGPQFIFQYYEKEERGRGNFPDRFSARQFPNYSSELNVNALLLGDSALYLCASSLGQGAGQPQHFGDGTRLSIL.

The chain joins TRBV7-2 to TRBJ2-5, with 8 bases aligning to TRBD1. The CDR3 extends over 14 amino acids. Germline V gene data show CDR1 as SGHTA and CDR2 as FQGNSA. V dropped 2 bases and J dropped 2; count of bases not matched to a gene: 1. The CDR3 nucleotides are TGTGCCAGCAGCTTAACAGGGGGACAAGAGACCCAGTACTTC. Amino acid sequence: CASSLTGGQETQYF.

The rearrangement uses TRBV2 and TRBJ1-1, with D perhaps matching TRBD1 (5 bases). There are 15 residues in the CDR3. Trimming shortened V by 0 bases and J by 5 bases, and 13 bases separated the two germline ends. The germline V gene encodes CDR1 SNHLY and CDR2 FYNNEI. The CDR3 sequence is CASSEAAGGGTEAFF. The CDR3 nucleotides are TGTGCCAGCAGTGAAGCGGCCGGCGGGGGGACTGAAGCTTTCTTT.

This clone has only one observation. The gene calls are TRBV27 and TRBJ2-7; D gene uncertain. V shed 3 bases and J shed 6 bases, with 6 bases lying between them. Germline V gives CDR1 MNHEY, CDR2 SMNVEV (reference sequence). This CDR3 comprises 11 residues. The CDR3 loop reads CASSFFGEQYF. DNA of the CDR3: TGTGCCAGCAGTTTCTTCGGCGAGCAGTACTTC.

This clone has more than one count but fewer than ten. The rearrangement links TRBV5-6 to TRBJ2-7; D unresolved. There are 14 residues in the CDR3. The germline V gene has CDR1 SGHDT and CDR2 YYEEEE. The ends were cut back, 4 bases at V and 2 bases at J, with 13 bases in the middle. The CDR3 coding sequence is TGTGCCAGCAGCCCGGCCTCGGCGCCCTACGAGCAGTACTTC. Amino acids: CASSPASAPYEQYF.

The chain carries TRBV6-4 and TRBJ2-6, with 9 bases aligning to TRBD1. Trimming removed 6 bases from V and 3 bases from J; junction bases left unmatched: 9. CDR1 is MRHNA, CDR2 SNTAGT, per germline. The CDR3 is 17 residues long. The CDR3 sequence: CASSETGTGFGANVLTF. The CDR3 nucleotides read TGTGCCAGCAGCGAAACAGGGACAGGGTTTGGGGCCAACGTCCTGACTTTC.

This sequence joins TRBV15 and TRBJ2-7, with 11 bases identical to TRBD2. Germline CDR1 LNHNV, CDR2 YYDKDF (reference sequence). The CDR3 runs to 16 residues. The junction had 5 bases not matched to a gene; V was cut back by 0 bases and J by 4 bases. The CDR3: CATSRDSLAGVYEQYF. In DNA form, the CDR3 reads TGTGCCACCAGCAGAGATTCACTAGCGGGAGTTTACGAGCAGTACTTC.

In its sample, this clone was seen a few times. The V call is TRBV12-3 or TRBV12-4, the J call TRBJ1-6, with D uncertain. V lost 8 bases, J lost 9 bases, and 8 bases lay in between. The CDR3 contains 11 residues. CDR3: CASARLSPLHF. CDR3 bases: TGTGCCAGCGCCCGCCTTTCACCCCTCCACTTT.

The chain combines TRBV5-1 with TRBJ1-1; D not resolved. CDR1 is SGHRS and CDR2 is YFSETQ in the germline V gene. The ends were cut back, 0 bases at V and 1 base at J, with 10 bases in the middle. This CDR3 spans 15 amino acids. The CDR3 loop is CASSLEAKPNTEAFF. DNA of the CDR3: TGCGCCAGCAGCTTGGAGGCCAAGCCGAACACTGAAGCTTTCTTT.

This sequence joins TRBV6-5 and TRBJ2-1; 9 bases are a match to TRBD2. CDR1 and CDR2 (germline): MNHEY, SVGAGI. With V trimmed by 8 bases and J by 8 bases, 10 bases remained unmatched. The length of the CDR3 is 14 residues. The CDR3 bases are TGTGCCAGCGTCCGAGTAGCGGGAGTTTATGAGCAGTTCTTC. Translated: CASVRVAGVYEQFF.

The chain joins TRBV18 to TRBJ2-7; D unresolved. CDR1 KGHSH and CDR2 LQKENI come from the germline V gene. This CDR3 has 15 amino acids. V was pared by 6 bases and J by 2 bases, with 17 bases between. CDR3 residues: CASSTQTAVAYEQYF. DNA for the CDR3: TGTGCCAGCTCCACACAAACGGCAGTAGCCTACGAGCAGTACTTC.

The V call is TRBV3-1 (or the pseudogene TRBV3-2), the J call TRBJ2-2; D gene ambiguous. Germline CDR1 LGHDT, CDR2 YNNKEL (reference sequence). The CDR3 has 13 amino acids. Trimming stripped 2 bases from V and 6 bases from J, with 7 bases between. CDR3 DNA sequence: TGTGCCAGCAGCCAAATCAGGCCCGGGGAGCTGTTTTTT. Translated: CASSQIRPGELFF.

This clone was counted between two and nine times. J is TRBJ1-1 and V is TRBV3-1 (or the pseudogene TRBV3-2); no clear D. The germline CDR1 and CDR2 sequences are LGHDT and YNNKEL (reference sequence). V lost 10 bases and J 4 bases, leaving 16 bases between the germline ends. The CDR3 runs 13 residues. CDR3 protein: CATKRRLSTEAFF. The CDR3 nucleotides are TGTGCCACCAAACGCCGACTTTCCACTGAAGCTTTCTTT.